Presented here are 18 T cell receptor beta chains from one specimen sequenced in a study of cytomegalovirus exposure and HLA in healthy donors. The primer mix had 60 Vbeta and 13 Jbeta primers. Method: immunoSEQ multiplex PCR; TCRdb's copy keeps in-frame clones and lacks some. The table has about 130,000 clones, around 70% seen once; the top ten hold 2% to 2.5%. The sample consisted of PBMCs. These receptors all come from a woman aged 55-69 years in good health and CMV-seropositive.

The chain combines TRBV2 with TRBJ1-2; tentative D call: TRBD1 (6 bases). This CDR3 has 14 amino acids. Per germline, CDR1 SNHLY and CDR2 FYNNEI. V dropped 6 bases and J dropped 4 bases, with 15 bases sitting between them. Here the CDR3 DNA reads TGTGCCAGCAGCCAAGCACAGGGAATCTATGGCTACACCTTC. It is translated as CASSQAQGIYGYTF.

This chain joins TRBV6-6 and TRBJ1-1; 10 positions agree with TRBD1. CDR1 MNHNY and CDR2 SVGAGI come from the germline V gene (reference sequence). This CDR3 spans 14 amino acids. The ends lost 5 bases at V and 2 bases at J; junction bases unmatched: 2. This CDR3 reads CASSGTGANTEAFF. Written as DNA, the CDR3 is TGTGCCAGCAGTGGGACAGGGGCCAACACTGAAGCTTTCTTT.

This chain links TRBV20-1 with TRBJ2-5; 8 nucleotides align to TRBD1. Germline loops: CDR1 DFQATT, CDR2 SNEGSKA (reference sequence). This CDR3 is 11 amino acids long. The CDR3, as DNA: TGCAGCATCAGGGGGCTGGAGACCCAGTACTTC. Amino acid sequence: CSIRGLETQYF.

The rearrangement links TRBV9 to TRBJ2-1, with D possibly matching TRBD2 (6 bases). V lost 0 bases and J lost 5, with 12 bases in between. The V gene's germline CDR1 is SGDLS and CDR2 YYNGEE. This CDR3 is 15 amino acids long. The CDR3 sequence is CASSVAEAGNNEQFF. DNA of the CDR3: TGTGCCAGCAGCGTAGCTGAGGCGGGAAACAATGAGCAGTTCTTC.

V gene TRBV10-3 combines with J gene TRBJ2-7; the match to TRBD1 covers 9 bases. Germline-derived CDR1 and CDR2 are ENHRY and SYGVKD. The V and J ends lost 8 bases and 2 bases, in that order; junction bases with no gene match: 4. The CDR3 has 13 amino acids. CDR3 in amino acids: CAIGWDRAYEQYF. DNA of the CDR3: TGTGCCATCGGGTGGGACAGGGCCTACGAGCAGTACTTC.

The DNA of the CDR3 is TGCGCCAGCAGCGGGCCCAGGGGAGATACGCAGTATTTT. Its protein is CASSGPRGDTQYF. The gene calls are TRBV5-1 and TRBJ2-3, with D possibly matching TRBD1 (6 bases). Germline loops: CDR1 SGHRS, CDR2 YFSETQ. The CDR3 runs to 13 residues. V was cut by 4 bases and J by 5 bases, with 11 bases left in between.

The CDR3 spells CASTLGTVSRDEQYF. CDR3 coding DNA: TGTGCCAGCACCTTGGGGACAGTTTCACGGGACGAGCAGTACTTC. The chain employs TRBV28 and TRBJ2-7, with TRBD1 matching 7 bases. Germline trimming cut 7 bases from V and 5 bases from J; bases unmatched to any gene: 14. The CDR3 totals 15 residues. Germline V lookup: CDR1 MDHEN, CDR2 SYDVKM.

The chain links TRBV6-1 to TRBJ2-5; 10 nucleotides agree with TRBD1. V lost 3 bases and J lost 5; bases outside the gene matches: 12. CDR1 is MNHNS and CDR2 is SASEGT in the germline V gene. The CDR3 has 17 amino acids. The CDR3 DNA reads as TGTGCCAGCAGTGATGGGACAGGGGTCGGGAGAGGGGAGACCCAGTACTTC. Translated: CASSDGTGVGRGETQYF.

A word on this clone: Other DNA variants within this sample encode the same CDR3. The CDR3 nucleotides are TGTGCCAGCTCTCCGGGACAGGGGAACACTGAAGCTTTCTTT. Its protein is CASSPGQGNTEAFF. The chain joins TRBV18 to TRBJ1-1; 9 nucleotides match TRBD1. J lost 1 base, V lost 6 bases, and 3 bases had no gene match. Germline V CDR1 and CDR2: KGHSH, LQKENI. The CDR3 is made up of 14 amino acids.

This clone was seen just once. J is TRBJ2-7 and V is TRBV18; TRBD2 aligns across 7 bases. The CDR3 contains 14 residues. Unmatched junction bases numbered 4, after V lost 2 bases and J lost 3 bases. Per germline, CDR1 KGHSH and CDR2 LQKENI. The CDR3 region is CASSPGGSRYEQYF. CDR3 DNA: TGTGCCAGCTCACCAGGCGGGAGCCGCTACGAGCAGTACTTC.

The chain combines TRBV5-6 with TRBJ1-5; a weak D match, TRBD1 (5 bases). V was clipped by 3 bases and J by 0 bases, with 10 bases between them. This CDR3 has 15 residues. CDR1 SGHDT and CDR2 YYEEEE come from the germline V gene. CDR3 amino acids: CASSSGGISNQPQHF. The CDR3 DNA reads as TGTGCCAGCAGCTCTGGGGGGATTAGCAATCAGCCCCAGCATTTT.

This chain links TRBV7-2 with TRBJ1-2; TRBD1 agrees at 8 bases. The CDR3 covers 16 residues. J gave up 5 bases and V 1 base, and 9 bases lay outside the gene matches. The germline V gene encodes CDR1 SGHTA and CDR2 FQGNSA. CDR3 protein: CASSLDSGQGTYGYTF. The CDR3 nucleotides are TGTGCCAGCAGCTTAGATAGTGGACAGGGAACGTATGGCTACACCTTC.

V usage is TRBV9 and J usage is TRBJ2-1; 8 nucleotides align to TRBD2. With 4 bases clipped from V and 9 bases from J, the junction kept 12 bases outside the gene matches. Germline CDR1 and CDR2: SGDLS and YYNGEE. This CDR3 is built from 15 residues. CDR3 nucleotide sequence: TGTGCCAGCAGCCGCGGGGCTAGCGGGCTTAGTGAGCAGTTCTTC. It is translated as CASSRGASGLSEQFF.

The chain carries TRBV29-1 and TRBJ2-1, with TRBD2 matching 7 bases. The V gene end was trimmed by 6 bases and the J gene end by 9 bases; junction bases not matched to a gene: 14. Germline V lookup: CDR1 SQVTM, CDR2 ANQGSEA. CDR3 size: 14 residues. DNA of the CDR3: TGCAGCGTAACACTAGCGACCCTAAGGACTGAGCAGTTCTTC. It specifies CSVTLATLRTEQFF.

The CDR3 nucleotides read TGTGCCAGCAGTTTTCCTAGCGGGAGTAACACCGGGGAGCTGTTTTTT. Amino acid sequence: CASSFPSGSNTGELFF. V is TRBV28 and J is TRBJ2-2; 10 bases agree with TRBD2. Germline lookup yields CDR1 MDHEN and CDR2 SYDVKM. The CDR3 is made up of 16 amino acids. V was clipped by 3 bases and J by 2 bases; unmatched bases: 3. Full variable domain (missing parts from reference TRBV28 and TRBJ2-2): DVKVTQSSRYLVKRTGEKVFLECVQDMDHENMFWYRQDPGLGLRLIYFSYDVKMKEKGDIPEGYSVSREKKERFSLILESASTNQTSMYLCASSFPSGSNTGELFFGEGSRLTVL.

The rearrangement joins TRBV2 to TRBJ1-2; D possibly corresponds to TRBD1 (6 bases). Germline CDR1 reads SNHLY; CDR2 reads FYNNEI. Trimming removed 4 bases from V and 0 bases from J, with 9 bases in between. The CDR3 has 14 residues. In DNA form, the CDR3 reads TGTGCCAGCAGTGTTGAGGGGGCTAACTATGGCTACACCTTC. Its protein product is CASSVEGANYGYTF.

The chain uses TRBV10-2 and TRBJ2-3; 7 positions agree with TRBD2. Per germline, CDR1 WSHSY and CDR2 SAAADI. The CDR3 runs 18 residues. V lost 0 bases to trimming and J lost 0 bases; unmatched junction nucleotides: 9. The CDR3 sequence is CASSESRGLAVSTDTQYF. CDR3 in DNA: TGCGCCAGCAGTGAGTCTCGAGGCCTAGCGGTTAGCACAGATACGCAGTATTTT.

This clone came up a few times. The chain links TRBV4-1 to TRBJ1-1; possible D gene TRBD1, 5 bases. Looked up from germline, CDR1 is MGHRA and CDR2 is YSYEKL. The CDR3 length is 14 residues. The ends were cut back, 0 bases at V and 12 bases at J, with 17 bases in the middle. This CDR3 is CASSQDREGRGTFF. The CDR3 bases are TGCGCCAGCAGCCAAGATCGGGAGGGGAGGGGAACTTTCTTT.